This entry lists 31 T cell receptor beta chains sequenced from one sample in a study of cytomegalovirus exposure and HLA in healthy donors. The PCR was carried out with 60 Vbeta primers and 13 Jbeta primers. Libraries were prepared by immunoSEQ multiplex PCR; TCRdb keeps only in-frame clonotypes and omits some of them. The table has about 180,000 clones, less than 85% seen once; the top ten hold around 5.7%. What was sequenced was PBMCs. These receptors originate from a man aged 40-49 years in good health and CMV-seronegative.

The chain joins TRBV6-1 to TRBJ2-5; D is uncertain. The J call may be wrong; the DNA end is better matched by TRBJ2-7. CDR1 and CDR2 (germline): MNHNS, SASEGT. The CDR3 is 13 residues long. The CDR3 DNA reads TGTGCCAGCAGTGAACGACATACCTACGAGCAGTACTTC. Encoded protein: CASSERHTYEQYF.

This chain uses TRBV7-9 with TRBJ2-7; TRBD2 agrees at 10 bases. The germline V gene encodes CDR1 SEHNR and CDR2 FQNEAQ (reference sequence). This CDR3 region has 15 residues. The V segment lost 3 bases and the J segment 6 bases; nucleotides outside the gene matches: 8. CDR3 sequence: CASSLGSGRAGEQYF. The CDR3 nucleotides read TGTGCCAGCAGCTTGGGCAGCGGGAGGGCGGGCGAGCAGTACTTC. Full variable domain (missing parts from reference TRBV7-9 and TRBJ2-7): DTGVSQNPRHKITKRGQNVTFRCDPISEHNRLYWYRQTLGQGPEFLTYFQNEAQLEKSRLLSDRFSAERPKGSFSTLEIQRTEQGDSAMYLCASSLGSGRAGEQYFGPGTRLTVT.

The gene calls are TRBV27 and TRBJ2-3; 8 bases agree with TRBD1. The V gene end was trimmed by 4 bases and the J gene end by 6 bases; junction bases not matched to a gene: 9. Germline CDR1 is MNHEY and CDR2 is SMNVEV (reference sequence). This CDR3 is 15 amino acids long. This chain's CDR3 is CASSSGAGGPDTQYF. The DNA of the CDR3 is TGTGCCAGCAGTTCTGGGGCAGGGGGCCCCGATACGCAGTATTTT.

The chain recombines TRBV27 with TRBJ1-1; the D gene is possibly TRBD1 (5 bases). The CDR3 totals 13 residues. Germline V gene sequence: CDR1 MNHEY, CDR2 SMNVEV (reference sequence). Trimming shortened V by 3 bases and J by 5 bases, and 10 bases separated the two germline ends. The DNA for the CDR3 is TGTGCCAGCAGTTTTCGGGGGAGTACTGAAGCTTTCTTT. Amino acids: CASSFRGSTEAFF.

CDR3 DNA: TGTGCCAGCAGCCAGAATCCTAGCGGGAGATTAGATACGCAGTATTTT. Translating it yields CASSQNPSGRLDTQYF. The chain links TRBV7-3 to TRBJ2-3, with TRBD2 identical over 10 bases. V was pared by 5 bases and J by 5 bases, with 10 bases of the junction left unmatched. The CDR3 is made up of 16 amino acids. The V gene's germline CDR1 is SGHTA and CDR2 FQGTGA.

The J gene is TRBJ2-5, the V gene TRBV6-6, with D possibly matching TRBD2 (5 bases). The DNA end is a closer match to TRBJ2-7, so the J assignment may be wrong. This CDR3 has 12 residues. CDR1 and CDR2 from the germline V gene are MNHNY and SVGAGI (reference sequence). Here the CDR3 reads CASSTRGGEQYF. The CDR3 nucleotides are TGTGCCAGCAGTACCCGAGGAGGCGAGCAGTACTTC.

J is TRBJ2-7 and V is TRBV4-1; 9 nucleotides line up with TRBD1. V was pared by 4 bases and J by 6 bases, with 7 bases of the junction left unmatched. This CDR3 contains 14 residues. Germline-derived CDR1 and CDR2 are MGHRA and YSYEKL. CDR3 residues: CASSPGQGATEQYF. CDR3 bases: TGCGCCAGCAGCCCGGGACAGGGAGCTACCGAGCAGTACTTC.

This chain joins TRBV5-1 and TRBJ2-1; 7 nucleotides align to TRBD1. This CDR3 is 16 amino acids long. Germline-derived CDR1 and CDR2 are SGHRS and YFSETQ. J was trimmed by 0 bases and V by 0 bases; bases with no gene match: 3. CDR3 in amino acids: CASSLVAGGSYNEQFF. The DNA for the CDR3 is TGCGCCAGCAGCTTGGTGGCAGGGGGCTCCTACAATGAGCAGTTCTTC.

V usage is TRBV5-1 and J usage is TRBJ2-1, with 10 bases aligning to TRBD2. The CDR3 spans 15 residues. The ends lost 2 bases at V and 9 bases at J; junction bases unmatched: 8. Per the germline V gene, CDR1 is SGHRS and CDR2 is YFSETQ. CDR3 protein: CASSFTAGGPGEQFF. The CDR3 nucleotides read TGCGCCAGCAGCTTCACAGCGGGAGGGCCGGGTGAGCAGTTCTTC. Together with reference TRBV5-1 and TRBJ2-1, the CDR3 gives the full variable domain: KAGVTQTPRYLIKTRGQQVTLSCSPISGHRSVSWYQQTPGQGLQFLFEYFSETQRNKGNFPGRFSGRQFSNSRSEMNVSTLELGDSALYLCASSFTAGGPGEQFFGPGTRLTVL.

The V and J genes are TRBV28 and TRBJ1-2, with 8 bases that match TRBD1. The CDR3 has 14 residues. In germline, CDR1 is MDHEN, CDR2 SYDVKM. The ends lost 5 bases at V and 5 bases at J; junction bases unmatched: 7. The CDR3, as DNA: TGTGCCAGCAGTCCTACAGGGGGGGGATATGGCTACACCTTC. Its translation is CASSPTGGGYGYTF.

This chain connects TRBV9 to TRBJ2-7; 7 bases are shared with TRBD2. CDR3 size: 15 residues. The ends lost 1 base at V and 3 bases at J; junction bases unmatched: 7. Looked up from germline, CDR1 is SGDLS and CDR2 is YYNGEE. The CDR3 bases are TGTGCCAGCAGCGTATTAGGGACTACTATCTACGAGCAGTACTTC. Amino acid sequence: CASSVLGTTIYEQYF.

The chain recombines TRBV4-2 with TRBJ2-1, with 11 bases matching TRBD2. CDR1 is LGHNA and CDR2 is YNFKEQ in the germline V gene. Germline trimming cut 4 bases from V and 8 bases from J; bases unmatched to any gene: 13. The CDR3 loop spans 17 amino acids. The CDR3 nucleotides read TGTGCCAGCAGCCTGTCTAGCGGGGGGCCCGAAATTTATGAGCAGTTCTTC. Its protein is CASSLSSGGPEIYEQFF.

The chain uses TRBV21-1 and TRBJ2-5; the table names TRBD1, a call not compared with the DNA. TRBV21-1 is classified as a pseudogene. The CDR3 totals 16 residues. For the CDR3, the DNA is TGTGCCAGCAGCAAACGGGAAGCGGCAGGGGGAGAGACCCAGTACTTC. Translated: CASSKREAAGGETQYF.

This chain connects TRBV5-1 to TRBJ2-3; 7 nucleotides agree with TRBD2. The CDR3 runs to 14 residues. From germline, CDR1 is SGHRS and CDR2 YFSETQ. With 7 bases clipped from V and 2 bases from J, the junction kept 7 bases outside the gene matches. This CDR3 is CASAPREHTDTQYF. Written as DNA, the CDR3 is TGCGCCAGCGCGCCGCGGGAGCACACAGATACGCAGTATTTT.

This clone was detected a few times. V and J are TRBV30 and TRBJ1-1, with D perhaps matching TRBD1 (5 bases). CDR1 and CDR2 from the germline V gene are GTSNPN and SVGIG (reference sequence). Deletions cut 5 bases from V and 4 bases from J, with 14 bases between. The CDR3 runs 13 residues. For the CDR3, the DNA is TGTGCCTGGTCGGGGGTCGCGGGCACTGAAGCTTTCTTT. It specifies CAWSGVAGTEAFF.

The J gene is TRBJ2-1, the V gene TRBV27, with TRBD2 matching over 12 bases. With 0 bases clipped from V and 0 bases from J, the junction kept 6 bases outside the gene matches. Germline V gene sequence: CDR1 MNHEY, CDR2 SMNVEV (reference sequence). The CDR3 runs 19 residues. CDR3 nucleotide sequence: TGTGCCAGCAGTTTATCGGGACTAGCGGGCCCAAGCTCCTACAATGAGCAGTTCTTC. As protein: CASSLSGLAGPSSYNEQFF.

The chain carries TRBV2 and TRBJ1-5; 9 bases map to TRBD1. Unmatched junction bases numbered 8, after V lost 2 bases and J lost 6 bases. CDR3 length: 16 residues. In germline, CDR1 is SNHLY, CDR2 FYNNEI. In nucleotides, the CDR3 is TGTGCCAGCAGTGAATCAACCGGACAGGGGTTTCAGCCCCAGCATTTT. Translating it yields CASSESTGQGFQPQHF.

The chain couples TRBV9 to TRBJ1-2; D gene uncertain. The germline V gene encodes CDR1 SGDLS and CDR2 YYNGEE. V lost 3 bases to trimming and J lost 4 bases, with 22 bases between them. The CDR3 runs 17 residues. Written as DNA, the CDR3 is TGTGCCAGCAGCGGAAGGTGGCGGTCGGGTCGCGGCTATGGCTACACCTTC. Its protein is CASSGRWRSGRGYGYTF.

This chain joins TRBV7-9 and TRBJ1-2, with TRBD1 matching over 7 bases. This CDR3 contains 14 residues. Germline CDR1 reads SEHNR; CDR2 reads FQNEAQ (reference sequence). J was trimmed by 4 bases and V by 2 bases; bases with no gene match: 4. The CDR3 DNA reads TGTGCCAGCAGCTTACTGACAGGGCCCTATGGCTACACCTTC. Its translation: CASSLLTGPYGYTF.

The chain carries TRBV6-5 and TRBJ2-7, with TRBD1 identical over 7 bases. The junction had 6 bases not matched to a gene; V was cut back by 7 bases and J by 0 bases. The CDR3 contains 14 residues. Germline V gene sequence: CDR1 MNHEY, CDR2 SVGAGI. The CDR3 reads CASTVTGNSYEQYF. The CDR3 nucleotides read TGTGCCAGCACCGTGACAGGGAACTCCTACGAGCAGTACTTC.

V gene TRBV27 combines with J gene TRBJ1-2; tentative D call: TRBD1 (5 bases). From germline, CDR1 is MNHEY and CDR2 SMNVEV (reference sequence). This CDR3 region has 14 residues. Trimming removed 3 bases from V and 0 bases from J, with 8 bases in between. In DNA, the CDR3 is TGTGCCAGCAGTTTTAGGGGAACTAACTATGGCTACACCTTC. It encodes CASSFRGTNYGYTF.

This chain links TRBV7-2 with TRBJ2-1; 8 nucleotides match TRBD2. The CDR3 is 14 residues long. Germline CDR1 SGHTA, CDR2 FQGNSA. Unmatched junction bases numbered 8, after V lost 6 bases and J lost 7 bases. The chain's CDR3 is CASRGAGAGNEQFF. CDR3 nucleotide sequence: TGTGCCAGCAGAGGAGCGGGGGCAGGGAATGAGCAGTTCTTC.

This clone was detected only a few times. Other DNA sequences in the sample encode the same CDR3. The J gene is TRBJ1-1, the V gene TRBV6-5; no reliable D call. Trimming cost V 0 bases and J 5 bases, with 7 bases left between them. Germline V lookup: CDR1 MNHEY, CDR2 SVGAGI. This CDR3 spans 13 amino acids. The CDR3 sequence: CASSYSTGTEAFF. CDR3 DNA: TGTGCCAGCAGTTACTCGACGGGAACTGAAGCTTTCTTT.

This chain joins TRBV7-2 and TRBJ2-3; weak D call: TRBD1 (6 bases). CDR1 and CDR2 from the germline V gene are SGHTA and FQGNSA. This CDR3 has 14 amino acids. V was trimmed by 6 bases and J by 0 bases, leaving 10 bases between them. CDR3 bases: TGTGCCAGCAGTCGTCAGGGGAGCACAGATACGCAGTATTTT. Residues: CASSRQGSTDTQYF.

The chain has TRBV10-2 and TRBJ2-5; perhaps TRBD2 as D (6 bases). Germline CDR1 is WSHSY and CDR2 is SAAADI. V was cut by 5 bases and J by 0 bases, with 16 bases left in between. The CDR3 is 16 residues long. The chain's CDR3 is CASSRRPGVDQETQYF. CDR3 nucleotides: TGCGCCAGCAGTCGGAGACCGGGGGTCGACCAAGAGACCCAGTACTTC.

The CDR3 spells CASSLPAGRVDEQFF. In DNA form, the CDR3 reads TGTGCCAGCAGCCTGCCAGCGGGCAGGGTAGATGAGCAGTTCTTC. The chain couples TRBV11-2 to TRBJ2-1; D perhaps matches TRBD2 (6 bases). Trimming cost V 5 bases and J 8 bases, with 19 bases left between them. In germline, CDR1 is SGHAT, CDR2 FQNNGV. This CDR3 is 15 amino acids long.

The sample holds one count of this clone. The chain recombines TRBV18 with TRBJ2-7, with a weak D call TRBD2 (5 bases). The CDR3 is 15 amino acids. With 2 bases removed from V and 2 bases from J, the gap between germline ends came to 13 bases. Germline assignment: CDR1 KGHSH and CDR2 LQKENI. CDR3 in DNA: TGTGCCAGCTCACCATTGCGGGCTATGGCCTACGAGCAGTACTTC. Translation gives CASSPLRAMAYEQYF. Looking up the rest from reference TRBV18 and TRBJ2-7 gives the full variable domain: NAGVMQNPRHLVRRRGQEARLRCSPMKGHSHVYWYRQLPEEGLKFMVYLQKENIIDESGMPKERFSAEFPKEGPSILRIQQVVRGDSAAYFCASSPLRAMAYEQYFGPGTRLTVT.

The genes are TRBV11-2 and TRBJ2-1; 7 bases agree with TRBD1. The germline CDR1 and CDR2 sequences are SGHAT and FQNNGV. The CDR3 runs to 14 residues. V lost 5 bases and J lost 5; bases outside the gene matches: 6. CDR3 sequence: CASSPGQPNNEQFF. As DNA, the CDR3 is TGTGCCAGCAGCCCGGGACAGCCGAACAATGAGCAGTTCTTC. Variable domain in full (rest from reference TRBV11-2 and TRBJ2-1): EAGVAQSPRYKIIEKRQSVAFWCNPISGHATLYWYQQILGQGPKLLIQFQNNGVVDDSQLPKDRFSAERLKGVDSTLKIQPAKLEDSAVYLCASSPGQPNNEQFFGPGTRLTVL.

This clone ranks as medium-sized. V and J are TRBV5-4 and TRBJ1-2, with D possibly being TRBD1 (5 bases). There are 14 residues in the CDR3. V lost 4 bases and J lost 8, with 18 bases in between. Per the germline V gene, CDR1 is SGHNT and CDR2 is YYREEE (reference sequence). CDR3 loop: CASSTGTPLGGYTF. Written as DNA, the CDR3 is TGTGCCAGCAGCACCGGGACTCCCTTGGGAGGCTACACCTTC.

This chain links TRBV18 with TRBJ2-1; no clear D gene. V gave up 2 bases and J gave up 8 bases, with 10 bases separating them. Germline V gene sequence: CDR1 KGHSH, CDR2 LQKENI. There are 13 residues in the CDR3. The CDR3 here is CASSPIFIDEQFF. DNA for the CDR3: TGTGCCAGCTCACCAATTTTTATCGATGAGCAGTTCTTC. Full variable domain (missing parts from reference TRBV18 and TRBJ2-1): NAGVMQNPRHLVRRRGQEARLRCSPMKGHSHVYWYRQLPEEGLKFMVYLQKENIIDESGMPKERFSAEFPKEGPSILRIQQVVRGDSAAYFCASSPIFIDEQFFGPGTRLTVL.

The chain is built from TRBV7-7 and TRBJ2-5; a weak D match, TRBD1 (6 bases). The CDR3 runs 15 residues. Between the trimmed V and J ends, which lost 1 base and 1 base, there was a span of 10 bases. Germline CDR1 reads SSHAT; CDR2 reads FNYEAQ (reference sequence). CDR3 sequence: CASSLVWDTQETQYF. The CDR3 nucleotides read TGTGCCAGCAGCTTAGTATGGGACACCCAAGAGACCCAGTACTTC.